The 11 T cell receptor beta chains listed next were all sequenced from one sample in a study of technical replicates of blood from a few donors. Sequenced by immunoSEQ multiplex PCR; TCRdb stores in-frame clones only, minus some. The sample holds more than 80,000 clones, 95% seen once. The material sequenced was T cells isolated from PBMCs. The receptors were sampled from a human donor in good health.

This clone is a singleton in its sample. The chain recombines TRBV11-2 with TRBJ2-5; 8 positions agree with TRBD2. The trim removed 4 bases at V and 4 bases at J, leaving 20 bases unmatched. There are 19 residues in the CDR3. Germline loops: CDR1 SGHAT, CDR2 FQNNGV. For the CDR3, the DNA is TGTGCCAGCAGCTATTCGCTCCAGGGTCGACTAGCGCGAATAGAGACCCAGTACTTC. Translated, it gives CASSYSLQGRLARIETQYF.

The J gene is TRBJ1-2, the V gene TRBV7-8; 8 bases align to TRBD1. The length of the CDR3 is 15 residues. The germline CDR1 and CDR2 sequences are SGHVS and FQNEAQ. V dropped 3 bases and J dropped 4; count of bases not matched to a gene: 7. In DNA form, the CDR3 reads TGTGCCAGCAGCTTGGAGTCAGGGGGCGCCTATGGCTACACCTTC. Encoded protein: CASSLESGGAYGYTF.

The chain carries TRBV7-3 and TRBJ2-7; 7 nucleotides match TRBD2. Per the germline V gene, CDR1 is SGHTA and CDR2 is FQGTGA. Trimming cost V 1 base and J 5 bases; bases outside gene matches: 11. The CDR3 runs to 16 residues. The CDR3 DNA reads TGTGCCAGCAGCTTAAATTCTTTAGCGGGTAGCCACGAGCAGTACTTC. This gives the protein CASSLNSLAGSHEQYF. Based on the CDR3 plus reference TRBV7-3 and TRBJ2-7, the full variable domain is GAGVSQTPSNKVTEKGKYVELRCDPISGHTALYWYRQSLGQGPEFLIYFQGTGAADDSGLPNDRFFAVRPEGSVSTLKIQRTERGDSAVYLCASSLNSLAGSHEQYFGPGTRLTVT.

The chain employs TRBV14 and TRBJ1-4, with 7 bases fitting TRBD1. CDR3 length equals 14 residues. V lost 5 bases and J lost 4; bases outside the gene matches: 4. The germline V gene encodes CDR1 SGHDN and CDR2 FVKESK. CDR3 amino acids: CASSLTGSNEKLFF. The CDR3 bases are TGTGCCAGCAGCTTGACAGGGAGTAATGAAAAACTGTTTTTT.

The chain combines TRBV18 with TRBJ2-7, with TRBD2 matching over 11 bases. Unmatched junction bases numbered 6, after V lost 3 bases and J lost 2 bases. Per germline, CDR1 KGHSH and CDR2 LQKENI. The CDR3 is 16 amino acids. DNA for the CDR3: TGTGCCAGCTCACCCACTCTAGCGGGAGGACCCTACGAGCAGTACTTC. Protein product: CASSPTLAGGPYEQYF.

The chain links TRBV5-1 to TRBJ2-2; 11 bases match TRBD2. This CDR3 has 15 residues. The germline V gene has CDR1 SGHRS and CDR2 YFSETQ. J gave up 4 bases and V 2 bases, and 1 base lay outside the gene matches. The CDR3: CASSFLAGGTGELFF. The CDR3 nucleotides read TGCGCCAGCAGCTTCCTAGCGGGAGGCACCGGGGAGCTGTTTTTT.

The chain is built from TRBV25-1 and TRBJ2-4, with 10 nucleotides matching TRBD1. This CDR3 is 13 amino acids long. Germline assignment: CDR1 MGHDK and CDR2 SYGVNS. Trimming cost V 5 bases and J 9 bases; bases outside gene matches: 4. For the CDR3, the DNA is TGTGCCAGCAGTCTGGGACAGGGGTTCATTCAGTACTTC. This codes for CASSLGQGFIQYF.

J is TRBJ2-1 and V is TRBV7-9, with 7 bases matching TRBD2. The CDR3 is made up of 14 amino acids. The junction had 8 bases not matched to a gene; V was cut back by 5 bases and J by 7 bases. The germline V gene has CDR1 SEHNR and CDR2 FQNEAQ (reference sequence). This CDR3 is CASSPGGGTNEQFF. The DNA for the CDR3 is TGTGCCAGCAGCCCTGGCGGGGGTACAAATGAGCAGTTCTTC.

CDR3 in amino acids: CAWSGDGSSYNEQFF. The CDR3 coding sequence is TGTGCCTGGAGTGGGGACGGGAGCTCCTACAATGAGCAGTTCTTC. The chain is built from TRBV30 and TRBJ2-1; D might be TRBD2 (6 bases). The CDR3 totals 15 residues. CDR1 and CDR2 from the germline V gene are GTSNPN and SVGIG (reference sequence). Trimming cost V 1 base and J 0 bases, with 10 bases left between them.

This sequence joins TRBV5-6 and TRBJ1-2; a possible D gene is TRBD1 (5 bases). Trimming pared 1 base from V and 4 bases from J, leaving 8 bases between. This CDR3 has 13 amino acids. Germline CDR1 is SGHDT and CDR2 is YYEEEE. In DNA, the CDR3 is TGTGCCAGCAGCTTGAAAGGGGTCTATGGCTACACCTTC. Residues: CASSLKGVYGYTF.

The chain employs TRBV6-5 and TRBJ1-2; D is ambiguous. The ends were cut back, 6 bases at V and 6 bases at J, with 11 bases in the middle. The germline CDR1 and CDR2 sequences are MNHEY and SVGAGI. The CDR3 covers 12 residues. The DNA of the CDR3 is TGTGCCAGCAGCACTCTTCAGGATGGCTACACCTTC. Protein sequence: CASSTLQDGYTF.